A single sample gave rise to the 14 T cell receptor beta chains below, sequenced in a study of blood T cell repertoires in COVID-19. The assay was immunoSEQ multiplex PCR, and TCRdb's table has in-frame clones only and misses some. The table shows some 430,000 clones, with less than 95% occurring only once. The sequenced material came from PBMCs or T cells enriched from blood (not recorded which). These receptors all stem from a man aged 18 to 35 who had recovered from COVID-19.

This clone was detected only once. V is TRBV27 and J is TRBJ2-1; D is undetermined. Germline loops: CDR1 MNHEY, CDR2 SMNVEV (reference sequence). Trimming cost V 8 bases and J 0 bases, with 20 bases left between them. This CDR3 spans 17 amino acids. The CDR3 DNA reads TGTGCCAGCTCACTTTCTTTGGCCCGGGTCTCCTACAATGAGCAGTTCTTC. Protein: CASSLSLARVSYNEQFF.

V gene TRBV21-1 combines with J gene TRBJ1-1; the listed D gene, TRBD1, was not tested against the DNA. TRBV21-1 is a pseudogene locus. The CDR3 contains 16 residues. The CDR3 DNA reads TGTGCCAGCAGCAAAACAGGGAAAAGCCTGAACACTGAAGCTTTCTTT. It codes for CASSKTGKSLNTEAFF.

The J gene is TRBJ1-1, the V gene TRBV12-3 or TRBV12-4, with unresolved D. Trimming took 7 bases from V and 3 from J, leaving 12 bases between them. The CDR3 sequence is 13 residues long. CDR3 region: CASTLIPDTEAFF. DNA for the CDR3: TGTGCCAGCACCCTTATACCGGACACTGAAGCTTTCTTT.

The rearrangement uses TRBV28 and TRBJ1-5; 7 bases align to TRBD1. The CDR3 is 14 amino acids. Germline V gives CDR1 MDHEN, CDR2 SYDVKM. The trim removed 3 bases at V and 3 bases at J, leaving 2 bases unmatched. The CDR3 reads CASSFGQANQPQHF. In nucleotides, the CDR3 is TGTGCCAGCAGTTTCGGACAGGCCAATCAGCCCCAGCATTTT.

This rearrangement joins TRBV3-1 (or the pseudogene TRBV3-2) to TRBJ1-4, with 7 nucleotides matching TRBD1. The V and J ends lost 3 bases and 2 bases, in that order; junction bases with no gene match: 6. The germline V gene encodes CDR1 LGHDT and CDR2 YNNKEL (reference sequence). The CDR3 covers 16 residues. DNA of the CDR3: TGTGCCAGCAGCCATTTAGGGGGCGATACTAATGAAAAACTGTTTTTT. Amino acids: CASSHLGGDTNEKLFF.

This chain uses TRBV28 with TRBJ1-5, with a possible D match to TRBD1 (5 bases). The germline V and J ends were trimmed by 4 bases and 4 bases, with 11 bases remaining between them. Germline lookup yields CDR1 MDHEN and CDR2 SYDVKM. The length of the CDR3 is 14 residues. The CDR3 nucleotides are TGTGCCAGCAGTTCAAGGGACTTGAATCAGCCCCAGCATTTT. Encoded protein: CASSSRDLNQPQHF.

The chain joins TRBV27 to TRBJ1-2; D perhaps matches TRBD1 (5 bases). Looked up from germline, CDR1 is MNHEY and CDR2 is SMNVEV (reference sequence). This CDR3 is 14 amino acids long. Trimming left V 5 bases short and J 0 bases short, with 10 bases between. The DNA of the CDR3 is TGTGCCAGCAGTCCCGCGACAGCTAACTATGGCTACACCTTC. Translated, it gives CASSPATANYGYTF.

J is TRBJ1-1 and V is TRBV13, with a possible D match to TRBD1 (5 bases). From germline, CDR1 is PRHDT and CDR2 FYEKMQ (reference sequence). With 0 bases removed from V and 6 bases from J, the gap between germline ends came to 17 bases. This CDR3 region has 16 residues. CDR3 sequence (DNA): TGTGCCAGCAGCTTAGGGAGGCAGGGCCTCTTGTCTGAAGCTTTCTTT. It translates to CASSLGRQGLLSEAFF.

In regard to this clone: The sample has other DNA sequences that encode this CDR3 too. The V call is TRBV6-5, the J call TRBJ1-4; no reliable D call. V lost 0 bases and J 8 bases, leaving 13 bases between the germline ends. The CDR3 loop spans 15 amino acids. Germline V gene lookup returns CDR1 MNHEY and CDR2 SVGAGI. The CDR3: CASSYSTGVGEKLFF. CDR3 nucleotide sequence: TGTGCCAGCAGTTACTCTACCGGGGTCGGCGAAAAACTGTTTTTT.

Remarks on this clone: This sample also contains other DNA sequences that code for the same CDR3. The chain joins TRBV5-1 to TRBJ1-2, with 7 nucleotides matching TRBD1. The CDR3 totals 13 residues. CDR1 SGHRS and CDR2 YFSETQ come from the germline V gene. The ends lost 4 bases at V and 1 base at J; junction bases unmatched: 1. CDR3 residues: CASSRDSNYGYTF. The CDR3 nucleotides are TGCGCCAGCAGCCGGGACAGTAACTATGGCTACACCTTC. The whole variable domain, remainder taken from reference TRBV5-1 and TRBJ1-2, is KAGVTQTPRYLIKTRGQQVTLSCSPISGHRSVSWYQQTPGQGLQFLFEYFSETQRNKGNFPGRFSGRQFSNSRSEMNVSTLELGDSALYLCASSRDSNYGYTFGSGTRLTVV.

The rearrangement uses TRBV2 and TRBJ1-4, with 8 bases fitting TRBD1. With V trimmed by 3 bases and J by 8 bases, 5 bases remained unmatched. Germline CDR1 reads SNHLY; CDR2 reads FYNNEI. The CDR3 consists of 14 residues. CDR3 sequence reads: CASSEQGAREKLFF. The CDR3 DNA is TGTGCCAGCAGTGAGCAGGGGGCAAGGGAAAAACTGTTTTTT.

This chain uses TRBV7-3 with TRBJ2-1; D is possibly TRBD2 (5 bases). The CDR3 runs to 16 residues. The V and J ends lost 4 bases and 6 bases respectively, with 19 bases between them. CDR1 and CDR2 (germline): SGHTA, FQGTGA. The CDR3 DNA reads as TGTGCCAGCAGCTCCAGGCGACGCGGAGGAGGCAATGAGCAGTTCTTC. Translated, it gives CASSSRRRGGGNEQFF.

The chain uses TRBV5-4 and TRBJ1-1; 7 bases are shared with TRBD1. The germline gives CDR1 SGHNT, CDR2 YYREEE (reference sequence). This CDR3 contains 15 residues. J gave up 3 bases and V 2 bases, and 7 bases lay outside the gene matches. Here the CDR3 reads CASSLVGGGDTEAFF. The DNA of the CDR3 is TGTGCCAGCAGCTTAGTTGGAGGGGGCGACACTGAAGCTTTCTTT.

This rearrangement joins TRBV5-1 to TRBJ2-2; no clear D. The CDR3 extends over 16 amino acids. Trimming took 0 bases from V and 3 from J, leaving 12 bases between them. CDR1 and CDR2 from the germline V gene are SGHRS and YFSETQ. The CDR3 region has the DNA TGCGCCAGCAGCTTGGCAGGCAGGCCCGACACCGGGGAGCTGTTTTTT. It translates to CASSLAGRPDTGELFF.